The present entry profiles one T cell receptor beta chain with its context. Its antigen is currently unknown. TCRdb keeps only in-frame clones here, not all; method: immunoSEQ multiplex PCR. The table lists around 230,000 clones, around 81% of them singletons, with 0.5% to 0.65% in the top ten. Unstimulated regulatory T cells (CD4+CD25+CD127-), CD4+CD25- non-regulatory cells, CD4 and CD8 cells were FACS-sorted from thawed PBMCs. The entry originates in a study of Tregs in tolerant kidney transplant recipients. The study's findings and limits: Activated donor B cell expansion appeared to reveal the most relevant donor-specific TCRbeta repertoire. Findings come from small patient numbers and require larger validation.

The V gene lost 5 bases and the J gene lost 6 bases, with 14 bases spanning the gap. Germline-derived CDR1 and CDR2 are SGHTA and FQGNSA. CDR3 length: 15 amino acids. This chain joins TRBV7-2 and TRBJ1-6; D gene ambiguous. The clonotype comes from a human donor in good health. Sequences were obtained from CD4+ T cells from blood. As DNA, the CDR3 is TGTGCCAGCAGCAATACGGGTCGGATTAATTCACCCCTCCACTTT. It codes for CASSNTGRINSPLHF.